These 32 T cell receptor beta chains were all obtained from the same sample, sequenced in a study of blood T cells in healthy people across ages. The second PCR ran roughly 7 to 11 cycles with a sample-barcoded 5' primer and J-beta primers. TCRdb re-analysed the 5' RACE reads in MiXCR, keeping a single row per CDR3 protein. The sample yields about 670,000 distinct CDR3 sequences, over 40% seen once. The sequenced sample was blood. The receptors shown here come from a woman over 75 in good health.

This chain uses TRBV29-1 with TRBJ2-7, with 8 bases fitting TRBD1. Germline CDR1 and CDR2: SQVTM and ANQGSEA. The trim removed 7 bases at V and 3 bases at J, leaving 11 bases unmatched. The CDR3 has 14 amino acids. In DNA form, the CDR3 reads TGCAGCGGTGGAGGGGGACAGGCGGGCTACGAGCAGTACTTC. Residues: CSGGGGQAGYEQYF.

For the CDR3, the DNA is TGTGCCAGCAGCAAGGGACAGGACTATGGCTACACCTTC. Translating it yields CASSKGQDYGYTF. The rearrangement links TRBV7-3 to TRBJ1-2; 8 nucleotides align to TRBD1. Germline loops: CDR1 SGHTA, CDR2 FQGTGA. The CDR3 has 13 amino acids. V shed 5 bases, J shed 3 bases, and the junction held 2 bases outside the gene matches.

The chain's CDR3 is CSATGRRTNEKLFF. The DNA for the CDR3 is TGCAGTGCCACGGGGAGACGCACTAATGAAAAACTGTTTTTT. The chain uses TRBV20-1 and TRBJ1-4; D is ambiguous. The length of the CDR3 is 14 residues. Germline V gene data show CDR1 as DFQATT and CDR2 as SNEGSKA (reference sequence). With 6 bases removed from V and 2 bases from J, the gap between germline ends came to 13 bases.

This clonotype was recorded many times. The rearrangement links TRBV6-6 to TRBJ2-1; D might be TRBD1 or TRBD2, each matching 5 bases. The CDR3 consists of 16 residues. Deletions cut 7 bases from V and 2 bases from J, with 18 bases between. Germline-derived CDR1 and CDR2 are MNHNY and SVGAGI (reference sequence). CDR3 in DNA: TGTGCCAGCACCACGGGGCTTCTGGTGGCCTACAATGAGCAGTTCTTC. Translating gives CASTTGLLVAYNEQFF.

About this clonotype: This could be a read error, since a much larger clone is one nucleotide away. CDR3 sequence: CASSRASAYEQYF. DNA of the CDR3: TGCGCCAGCAGCCGGGCCTCGGCCTACGAGCAGTACTTC. V and J are TRBV5-1 and TRBJ2-7, with no clear D. Trimming pared 4 bases from V and 2 bases from J, leaving 10 bases between. Germline assignment: CDR1 SGHRS and CDR2 YFSETQ. CDR3 length: 13 amino acids.

At least ten counts were recorded for this clonotype. The rearrangement joins TRBV7-2 to TRBJ1-4; 7 nucleotides align to TRBD1. CDR1 SGHTA and CDR2 FQGNSA come from the germline V gene. CDR3 length: 13 amino acids. Losses at the gene ends were 4 bases for V and 4 bases for J; bases not matched to a gene: 0. CDR3 protein: CASSWDSNEKLFF. The CDR3 DNA is TGTGCCAGCAGCTGGGACAGTAATGAAAAACTGTTTTTT.

The J gene is TRBJ1-1, the V gene TRBV5-1; 7 nucleotides agree with TRBD1. This CDR3 contains 15 residues. CDR1 and CDR2 (germline): SGHRS, YFSETQ. The trim removed 2 bases at V and 4 bases at J, leaving 8 bases unmatched. This CDR3 reads CASSFGRQGSTEAFF. CDR3 sequence (DNA): TGCGCCAGCAGCTTTGGTAGACAGGGAAGCACTGAAGCTTTCTTT.

The V call is TRBV27, the J call TRBJ2-7; TRBD2 might be the D (5 bases). The DNA end favors TRBJ2-5, so the J call may be wrong. CDR1 is MNHEY and CDR2 is SMNVEV in the germline V gene (reference sequence). The CDR3 covers 14 residues. The CDR3 protein is CASSSLGGLETQYF. In nucleotides, the CDR3 is TGTGCCAGCAGTTCTCTAGGAGGTCTCGAGACCCAGTACTTC.

This clonotype was recorded a few times. This clone may be a read error of a much larger clone one base away. The chain combines TRBV28 with TRBJ2-3, with D possibly matching TRBD2 (6 bases). From germline, CDR1 is MDHEN and CDR2 SYDVKM. CDR3 length: 13 residues. CDR3 loop: CASSGGSTDMQYF. CDR3 bases: TGTGCCAGCAGCGGGGGAAGCACAGATATGCAGTATTTT.

The genes are TRBV20-1 and TRBJ1-6, with unresolved D. The V gene's germline CDR1 is DFQATT and CDR2 SNEGSKA (reference sequence). The CDR3 runs 12 residues. V shed 0 bases and J shed 9 bases, with 6 bases lying between them. In DNA, the CDR3 is TGCAGTGCTAGAGAGCTACTTTCACCCCTCCACTTT. This translates into CSARELLSPLHF.

The chain uses TRBV28 and TRBJ2-3; TRBD2 might be the D (6 bases). CDR1 MDHEN and CDR2 SYDVKM come from the germline V gene. The CDR3 covers 15 residues. Trimming took off 6 bases at V and 5 bases at J, with 18 bases between the two ends. The CDR3 nucleotides are TGTGCCAGCAGCCTTCGTACGGTGGGGGGAGATACGCAGTATTTT. Translation gives CASSLRTVGGDTQYF.

The chain uses TRBV10-3 and TRBJ2-5; perhaps TRBD2 as D (7 bases). The V gene's germline CDR1 is ENHRY and CDR2 SYGVKD. V dropped 11 bases and J dropped 2 bases, with 21 bases sitting between them. This CDR3 comprises 15 residues. CDR3 DNA sequence: TGTGCCTCGCGAGGTCCGGGGGGCCCACAAGAGACCCAGTACTTC. Translating it yields CASRGPGGPQETQYF.

Points on this clonotype: A much larger clonotype is one base distant, so this may be a read error. The CDR3 loop reads CSTRSVSTDTQYF. In DNA form, the CDR3 reads TGCAGTACTAGGTCTGTGAGCACAGATACGCAGTATTTT. The rearrangement links TRBV20-1 to TRBJ2-3; D might be TRBD2 (5 bases). The CDR3 spans 13 residues. Germline lookup yields CDR1 DFQATT and CDR2 SNEGSKA (reference sequence).

This chain uses TRBV5-1 with TRBJ2-3; 8 nucleotides line up with TRBD2. CDR1 and CDR2 (germline): SGHRS, YFSETQ. V trimming: 4 bases; J trimming: 4 bases; junction bases outside the gene matches: 17. There are 18 residues in the CDR3. The CDR3 protein is CASSRGLAGTNQPDTQYF. CDR3 bases: TGCGCCAGCAGCCGGGGGCTAGCGGGTACAAATCAGCCAGATACGCAGTATTTT.

This clonotype has just one count. The junction and the germline gene differ at one end; a read error may be behind it. The genes are TRBV13 and TRBJ2-1, with TRBD2 identical over 14 bases. CDR1 and CDR2 from the germline V gene are PRHDT and FYEKMQ (reference sequence). CDR3 size: 18 residues. The CDR3 reads CASGLTSGGARSCNEQFF. The CDR3 nucleotides read TGTGCCAGCGGCTTGACTAGCGGGGGGGCTAGATCCTGCAATGAGCAGTTCTTC.

This clonotype was found many times. J is TRBJ1-2 and V is TRBV25-1, with D possibly matching TRBD1 (6 bases). CDR1 is MGHDK, CDR2 SYGVNS, per germline. Trimming took off 4 bases at V and 3 bases at J, with 12 bases between the two ends. This CDR3 has 14 amino acids. CDR3 bases: TGTGCCAGCAGTGTCCCAGGGGCGGACTATGGCTACACCTTC. Its protein product is CASSVPGADYGYTF.

This clonotype has just one count. A read error may explain this, as a much larger clone is one base away. The V and J genes are TRBV12-3 or TRBV12-4 and TRBJ1-5; D might be TRBD1 (5 bases). CDR3 size: 14 residues. Trimming stripped 5 bases from V and 4 bases from J, with 12 bases between. The CDR3 DNA follows: TGTGCCAGCAGTGTATGGGGCATGAATCAGCCCCAGCATTTT. Translation gives CASSVWGMNQPQHF.

The chain is built from TRBV28 and TRBJ2-1; the D gene is possibly TRBD2 (5 bases). Germline V gene sequence: CDR1 MDHEN, CDR2 SYDVKM. The length of the CDR3 is 14 residues. V gave up 8 bases and J gave up 0 bases, with 11 bases separating them. CDR3 in DNA: TGTGCCAGCCGGAGTAGCGACTCCTACAATGAGCAGTTCTTC. Protein product: CASRSSDSYNEQFF.

On this clonotype itself: A much larger clone differs from this one at a single base, so this may be a read error. V gene TRBV7-9 combines with J gene TRBJ2-7, with a tentative D call TRBD2 (6 bases). CDR1 SEHNR and CDR2 FQNEAQ come from the germline V gene (reference sequence). CDR3 size: 15 residues. For the CDR3, the DNA is TGTGCCAACAGCTCTTTTGAAGGAGGGTGGAGCGAGCAGTACTTC. As protein: CANSSFEGGWSEQYF.

This clonotype showed up many times. A read error may produce the germline difference seen at one junction end. The rearrangement uses TRBV9 and TRBJ2-3; D not certain. Germline V gene lookup returns CDR1 SGDLS and CDR2 YYNGEE. The CDR3 spans 12 residues. The DNA for the CDR3 is TGCGCCAGCAGCGTCCGCACAGATACGCAGTATTTT. It specifies CASSVRTDTQYF.

The J gene is TRBJ2-7, the V gene TRBV5-1, with 7 bases aligning to TRBD1. Germline CDR1 reads SGHRS; CDR2 reads YFSETQ. V trimming: 0 bases; J trimming: 7 bases; junction bases outside the gene matches: 7. This CDR3 has 14 residues. Written as DNA, the CDR3 is TGCGCCAGCAGCTTGGGACAGGGAAACCGGGAGCAGTACTTC. Its translation is CASSLGQGNREQYF.

With respect to this clonotype: A read error is possible here, since a much larger clone lies one base away. V and J are TRBV13 and TRBJ2-1; no definite D call. CDR1 is PRHDT, CDR2 FYEKMQ, per germline (reference sequence). The CDR3 has 15 amino acids. In DNA form, the CDR3 reads TGTGCCAGCAGCTTAGTCGGGCTAGTTGGAAATGGGCAGTTCTTC. Protein: CASSLVGLVGNGQFF.

This clonotype was seen many times. This rearrangement joins TRBV29-1 to TRBJ1-1, with 11 positions matching TRBD1. Germline trimming cut 7 bases from V and 4 bases from J; bases unmatched to any gene: 2. Germline V gene lookup returns CDR1 SQVTM and CDR2 ANQGSEA. The CDR3 contains 12 residues. CDR3 loop: CSAGQGVTEAFF. The CDR3 region has the DNA TGCAGCGCGGGACAGGGGGTCACTGAAGCTTTCTTT.

The V call is TRBV6-6, the J call TRBJ2-2, with 7 positions matching TRBD1. V was clipped by 2 bases and J by 1 base; unmatched bases: 4. This CDR3 is 16 amino acids long. Germline V gene lookup returns CDR1 MNHNY and CDR2 SVGAGI (reference sequence). CDR3 in amino acids: CASSYRTGMNTGELFF. The CDR3 DNA sequence: TGTGCCAGCAGTTACCGGACAGGAATGAACACCGGGGAGCTGTTTTTT.

This clonotype came up a few times. A read error may account for a junction end that differs from germline. The rearrangement uses TRBV3-1 and TRBJ1-2; tentatively, D is TRBD1 (6 bases). The CDR3 is 14 amino acids. Germline-derived CDR1 and CDR2 are LGHDT and YNNKEL (reference sequence). The CDR3 spells CASRQGETGSGYTF. The DNA for the CDR3 is TGTGCCAGCAGGCAAGGTGAAACAGGGTCGGGCTACACCTTC.

This clonotype showed up many times. The V call is TRBV9, the J call TRBJ2-1; 8 bases are a match to TRBD2. The CDR3 contains 14 residues. Germline CDR1 reads SGDLS; CDR2 reads YYNGEE. The V segment lost 7 bases and the J segment 0 bases; nucleotides outside the gene matches: 3. The DNA of the CDR3 is TGTGCCAGCGGCGGGGGGAGCTCCTACAATGAGCAGTTCTTC. Translation: CASGGGSSYNEQFF.

V gene TRBV10-1 combines with J gene TRBJ2-7; 11 bases map to TRBD2. CDR1 is WNHNN and CDR2 is SYGVQD in the germline V gene (reference sequence). With 4 bases clipped from V and 5 bases from J, the junction kept 7 bases outside the gene matches. This CDR3 is 15 amino acids long. The CDR3 sequence is CASSAVLAGEHEQYF. The CDR3 DNA follows: TGCGCCAGCAGTGCCGTACTAGCGGGGGAGCACGAGCAGTACTTC.

The chain couples TRBV7-9 to TRBJ2-4; D could derive from TRBD1 or TRBD2 (5 bases each). Trimming shortened V by 2 bases and J by 1 base, and 21 bases separated the two germline ends. CDR1 SEHNR and CDR2 FQNEAQ come from the germline V gene (reference sequence). The CDR3 covers 19 residues. The CDR3 DNA sequence: TGTGCCAGCAGCTTACAGGGACCTATAGCTAACCCGGCCAAAAACATTCAGTACTTC. Translated, it gives CASSLQGPIANPAKNIQYF.

The V gene is TRBV6-1, the J gene TRBJ1-5; 10 bases agree with TRBD1. The CDR3 runs to 14 residues. V lost 6 bases, J lost 6 bases, and 5 bases stayed unmatched. Germline loops: CDR1 MNHNS, CDR2 SASEGT. CDR3 nucleotides: TGTGCCAGCAGAGGGACAGGGGTGGGTCAGCCCCAGCATTTT. It encodes CASRGTGVGQPQHF.

As to this clonotype: A read error may explain this, as a much larger clone is one base away. The chain recombines TRBV9 with TRBJ2-3; the D gene is possibly TRBD2 (6 bases). CDR1 SGDLS and CDR2 YYNGEE come from the germline V gene. The CDR3 covers 14 residues. The CDR3 coding sequence is TGTGCCAGCAGCGTAGCGGGGGTGACAGATACGCGGTATTTT. It specifies CASSVAGVTDTRYF.

The chain combines TRBV15 with TRBJ1-1; D is possibly TRBD1 (6 bases). The germline V gene encodes CDR1 LNHNV and CDR2 YYDKDF (reference sequence). The CDR3 is made up of 15 amino acids. Trimming removed 4 bases from V and 1 base from J, with 13 bases in between. The CDR3 coding sequence is TGTGCCACCAGCACCCCCTCGACAGGGAACACTGAAGCTTTCTTT. This gives the protein CATSTPSTGNTEAFF.

This clonotype showed up just a few times. V gene TRBV7-8 combines with J gene TRBJ2-4, with 7 bases that match TRBD1. Germline V gene sequence: CDR1 SGHVS, CDR2 FQNEAQ. V was clipped by 3 bases and J by 7 bases; unmatched bases: 15. This CDR3 spans 17 amino acids. The DNA for the CDR3 is TGTGCCAGCAGCTTGCGGATAGGACAGGCCAAAGGGAACATTCAGTACTTC. As protein: CASSLRIGQAKGNIQYF.